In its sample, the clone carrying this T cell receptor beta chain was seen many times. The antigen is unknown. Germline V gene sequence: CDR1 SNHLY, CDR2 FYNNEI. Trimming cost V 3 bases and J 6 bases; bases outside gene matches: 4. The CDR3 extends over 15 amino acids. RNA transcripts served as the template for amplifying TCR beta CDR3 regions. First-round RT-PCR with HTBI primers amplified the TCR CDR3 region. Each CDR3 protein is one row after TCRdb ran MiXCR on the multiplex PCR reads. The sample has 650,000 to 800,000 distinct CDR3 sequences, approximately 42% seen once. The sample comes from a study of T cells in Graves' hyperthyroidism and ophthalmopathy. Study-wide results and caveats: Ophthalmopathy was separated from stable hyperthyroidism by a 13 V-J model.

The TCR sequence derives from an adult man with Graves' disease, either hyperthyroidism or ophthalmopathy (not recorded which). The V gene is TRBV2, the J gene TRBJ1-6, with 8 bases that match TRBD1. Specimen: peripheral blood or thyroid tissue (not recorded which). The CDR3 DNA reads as TGTGCCAGCAGTGAGCCGACAGGGGCTAATTCACCCCTCCACTTT. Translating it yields CASSEPTGANSPLHF. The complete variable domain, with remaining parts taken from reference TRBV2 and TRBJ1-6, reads EPEVTQTPSHQVTQMGQEVILRCVPISNHLYFYWYRQILGQKVEFLVSFYNNEISEKSEIFDDQFSVERPDGSNFTLKIRSTKLEDSAMYFCASSEPTGANSPLHFGNGTRLTVT.